The source of this TCR beta chain is a study of Ad26.COV2.S vaccination and SARS-CoV-2 variants. Some clones are missing from TCRdb's copy, which holds only in-frame ones; the method was immunoSEQ multiplex PCR. The data show hundreds of thousands of clones, about 85% seen once. The treatment here: around 19 received Ad26.COV2.S at low or high dose, single or two shots; about 5 received placebo; per-sample allocation not given. Sampling was performed 63 days after the first vaccine or placebo injection. The V gene end was trimmed by 5 bases and the J gene end by 2 bases; junction bases not matched to a gene: 3. CDR3 length: 14 residues. Germline assignment: CDR1 SEHNR and CDR2 FQNEAQ (reference sequence).

This specimen consisted of peripheral blood, obtained in a trial of Ad26.COV2.S vaccine versus placebo. The receptor comes from a person aged 18-65 years who received the Ad26.COV2.S COVID-19 vaccine or a placebo. This rearrangement joins TRBV7-9 to TRBJ1-3; 7 positions agree with TRBD1. CDR3 coding DNA: TGTGCCAGCAGCGTTCAGGGGGCTGGAAACACCATATATTTT. As protein: CASSVQGAGNTIYF.